This T cell receptor beta chain was identified during a study of Ad26.COV2.S vaccination and SARS-CoV-2 variants. Described treatment: some 20 received Ad26.COV2.S at low or high dose, single or two shots; several received placebo; per-sample allocation not given. Sample collection was performed on day 63 after the first vaccine or placebo injection. The individual, an adult aged 18-55 years, was a donor in Boston. This CDR3 has 16 amino acids. CDR1 SGHNT and CDR2 YENEEA come from the germline V gene. With V trimmed by 5 bases and J by 7 bases, 12 bases remained unmatched. Here immunoSEQ multiplex PCR was the method, and the copy in TCRdb shows in-frame clones only, minus some. The repertoire holds about 440,000 clones, with roughly 87% as singletons.

The material sequenced was peripheral blood, taken in a trial of Ad26.COV2.S vaccine versus placebo. The chain recombines TRBV11-3 with TRBJ2-2; TRBD2 aligns across 8 bases. The receptor was isolated from a person between 18 and 65 years old who received the Ad26.COV2.S COVID-19 vaccine or a placebo. DNA for the CDR3: TGTGCCAGCAGCCCGGGACCCGCGGGAGGTAGCGGGGAGCTGTTTTTT. Residues: CASSPGPAGGSGELFF.